This T cell receptor (beta chain) was recovered during a study of blood T cell repertoires in COVID-19. Recruitment covered about two dozen US areas and drew participants whose ages spanned roughly 18 to 100 years. As processed by the authors: Cell counts per sample came from amplifying reference gene primers. Profiled with immunoSEQ multiplex PCR; TCRdb holds only in-frame clones, not every one. The DNA gave D and trimming, while V, J and clone size come from that table. Of roughly 150,000 clones listed, approximately 86% were seen once; the top ten hold around a sixth. V was trimmed by 7 bases and J by 5 bases, leaving 18 bases between them. The CDR3 has 15 amino acids. Looked up from germline, CDR1 is LNHDA and CDR2 is SQIVND (reference sequence).

The chain couples TRBV19 to TRBJ1-5, with D possibly being TRBD1 (5 bases). The material sequenced was PBMCs or T cells enriched from blood (not recorded which). The TCR originated in a man aged 55 to 70 who had recovered from COVID-19. The CDR3 DNA is TGTGCCAGTACCCTTAGGGGCCTCCCAGATCAGCCCCAGCATTTT. Translating gives CASTLRGLPDQPQHF.